The 14 T cell receptor beta chains reported below all come from one sample, sequenced in a study of blood T cell repertoires in COVID-19. The assay was immunoSEQ multiplex PCR, and TCRdb's table has in-frame clones only and misses some. The sample lists 350,000 to 500,000 clones, roughly 90% occurring once. Sequencing was done on a sample of peripheral blood. The receptors were sampled from a man aged 18 to 35 with COVID-19, enrolled during active disease.

CDR3 residues: CASSSWTAGNTIYF. The CDR3 bases are TGTGCCAGCAGCTCCTGGACTGCTGGAAACACCATATATTTT. This chain connects TRBV11-3 to TRBJ1-3; D call uncertain. Germline V gene lookup returns CDR1 SGHNT and CDR2 YENEEA. The CDR3 totals 14 residues. V shed 4 bases and J shed 2 bases, with 9 bases lying between them.

The chain recombines TRBV7-9 with TRBJ1-2; a possible D gene is TRBD1 (6 bases). V was clipped by 1 base and J by 8 bases, with 17 bases between them. The CDR3 spans 15 residues. Germline loops: CDR1 SEHNR, CDR2 FQNEAQ (reference sequence). The CDR3 here is CASSLGTASYGGYTF. CDR3 coding DNA: TGTGCCAGCAGCTTAGGGACAGCTTCCTATGGAGGCTACACCTTC.

The rearrangement links TRBV6-5 to TRBJ2-7; D is unresolved. CDR1 is MNHEY and CDR2 is SVGAGI in the germline V gene. Trimming removed 3 bases at V and 4 bases at J, with 4 bases between. This CDR3 is 11 amino acids long. CDR3 protein: CASSYEYEQYF. In nucleotides, the CDR3 is TGTGCCAGCAGTTATGAGTACGAGCAGTACTTC.

With respect to this clone: Other DNA sequences in this specimen translate into the identical CDR3. The chain links TRBV2 to TRBJ1-2; no definite D call. This CDR3 has 13 residues. Trimming removed 4 bases at V and 1 base at J, with 7 bases between. Germline lookup yields CDR1 SNHLY and CDR2 FYNNEI. CDR3 sequence: CASSVTDNYGYTF. CDR3 DNA: TGTGCCAGCAGTGTAACAGATAACTATGGCTACACCTTC.

The chain employs TRBV6-5 and TRBJ1-3; D is unclear. Trimming stripped 7 bases from V and 3 bases from J, with 16 bases between. Germline V lookup: CDR1 MNHEY, CDR2 SVGAGI. The CDR3 contains 15 residues. The CDR3 DNA is TGTGCCAGCATCACCAAAGCCACTGGTGGAAACACCATATATTTT. Translating gives CASITKATGGNTIYF.

The chain joins TRBV19 to TRBJ1-3; no reliable D call. V lost 9 bases and J lost 0, with 12 bases in between. There are 14 residues in the CDR3. The germline V gene encodes CDR1 LNHDA and CDR2 SQIVND (reference sequence). CDR3 in amino acids: CASSPSHSGNTIYF. CDR3 DNA sequence: TGTGCCAGCTCACCATCACACTCTGGAAACACCATATATTTT.

In its sample, this clone was seen many times. The rearrangement uses TRBV5-1 and TRBJ1-2, with TRBD1 identical over 10 bases. CDR3 length: 15 amino acids. Germline CDR1 is SGHRS and CDR2 is YFSETQ. With V trimmed by 4 bases and J by 4 bases, 7 bases remained unmatched. The DNA for the CDR3 is TGCGCCAGCAGCAGTCGGACAGGGGGAGGCTATGGCTACACCTTC. This codes for CASSSRTGGGYGYTF.

The chain is built from TRBV24-1 and TRBJ2-1; TRBD1 might be the D (7 bases). This CDR3 has 16 residues. Looked up from germline, CDR1 is KGHDR and CDR2 is SFDVKD. Trimming removed 3 bases at V and 7 bases at J, with 18 bases between. DNA of the CDR3: TGTGCCACCAGTGATCGCGAGACAGGGAGGAGGAATGAGCAGTTCTTC. Protein sequence: CATSDRETGRRNEQFF.

This chain connects TRBV2 to TRBJ1-1; D not resolved. CDR3 length: 12 amino acids. Germline assignment: CDR1 SNHLY and CDR2 FYNNEI. Trimming stripped 9 bases from V and 13 bases from J, with 21 bases between. This CDR3 is CASAGTAQTGFF. For the CDR3, the DNA is TGTGCCAGTGCGGGTACAGCGCAGACGGGTTTCTTT.

The rearrangement links TRBV11-2 to TRBJ1-5; TRBD1 matches at 7 bases. Trimming at V came to 8 bases and at J to 4 bases, leaving 5 bases not matched to a gene. The CDR3 sequence is 13 residues long. From germline, CDR1 is SGHAT and CDR2 FQNNGV. CDR3 amino acids: CASGPGQNQPQHF. In nucleotides, the CDR3 is TGTGCCAGCGGACCGGGACAGAATCAGCCCCAGCATTTT.

The V call is TRBV24-1, the J call TRBJ2-7; 8 bases fit TRBD1. Germline V gives CDR1 KGHDR, CDR2 SFDVKD. CDR3 length: 13 amino acids. Losses at the gene ends were 4 bases for V and 8 bases for J; bases not matched to a gene: 6. The CDR3 DNA reads TGTGCCACCAGTGACCAGACAGGGGCAAAGCAGTACTTC. As protein: CATSDQTGAKQYF.

The rearrangement links TRBV3-1 (or the pseudogene TRBV3-2) to TRBJ2-2; TRBD2 agrees at 9 bases. CDR3 length: 18 amino acids. V shed 6 bases and J 1 base; nucleotides not matched to a gene: 12. The V gene's germline CDR1 is LGHDT and CDR2 YNNKEL (reference sequence). CDR3 in DNA: TGTGCCAGCAGGGGGGGGACTAGCTTTTGGGAGAACACCGGGGAGCTGTTTTTT. Translated, it gives CASRGGTSFWENTGELFF.

This clone was seen a single time. The rearrangement joins TRBV5-1 to TRBJ2-7; 11 nucleotides match TRBD1. After removal of 0 bases from V and 6 bases from J, the junction contained 2 bases not matched to a gene. Germline assignment: CDR1 SGHRS and CDR2 YFSETQ. CDR3 length: 14 residues. DNA for the CDR3: TGCGCCAGCAGCTTGGCTGGGACAGGGGGCGAGCAGTACTTC. Its protein is CASSLAGTGGEQYF.

This sequence joins TRBV7-8 and TRBJ2-3, with TRBD2 identical over 7 bases. V dropped 2 bases and J dropped 3; count of bases not matched to a gene: 2. The length of the CDR3 is 14 residues. The V gene's germline CDR1 is SGHVS and CDR2 FQNEAQ. In DNA form, the CDR3 reads TGTGCCAGCAGCTTACTGGGAGGGACAGATACGCAGTATTTT. Translated, it gives CASSLLGGTDTQYF.